In this sample, the clone carrying this T cell receptor (beta chain) turned up a few times. The antigen is undetermined. The CDR3 is 19 amino acids. The V end was cut by 0 bases, the J end by 0 bases, with 16 bases between. From germline, CDR1 is SGHKS and CDR2 YYEKEE (reference sequence). Study results and caveats: Tumor-infiltrating Treg TCR alpha and beta sequences overlapped most with tumor naive CD4+ T cells, then blood naive. In terms of TCR gene usage, tumor memory CD4+ T cells clustered together with blood and lymph node memory CD4+ cells, as well as with lymph node naive CD4+ cells.

Semi-nested PCR with Nested Universal Primer A followed constant-region reverse priming of full-length variable regions. From the 5' RACE reads, TCRdb called clonotypes with MiXCR, one entry per CDR3 protein. Here the sample spans 35,000 to 45,000 distinct CDR3 sequences, 22% being singletons. The sorted Tregs were CD4+CD25+CD127-/low cells. This receptor was obtained from a female donor with breast cancer. Material for sequencing was Tregs sorted from a lymph node. The chain links TRBV5-5 to TRBJ2-6, with D tentatively TRBD2 (5 bases). CDR3 in amino acids: CASSLGPRVGSSGANVLTF. The CDR3 nucleotides read TGTGCCAGCAGCTTGGGGCCAAGGGTGGGGAGCTCTGGGGCCAACGTCCTGACTTTC.